The 9 T cell receptor beta chains listed next were all sequenced from one sample in a study of blood T cell repertoires in COVID-19. Method: immunoSEQ multiplex PCR; TCRdb's copy keeps in-frame clones and lacks some. The sample records under 250,000 clones, over 75% being singletons. Sequenced input: PBMCs or T cells enriched from blood (not recorded which). These receptors were taken from a woman aged 45-60 years with acute COVID-19.

The rearrangement links TRBV19 to TRBJ2-3, with 9 bases identical to TRBD2. V lost 3 bases to trimming and J lost 5 bases; unmatched junction nucleotides: 9. The CDR3 extends over 16 amino acids. CDR1 LNHDA and CDR2 SQIVND come from the germline V gene (reference sequence). CDR3 loop: CASSIPGGGARDTQYF. The CDR3 nucleotides read TGTGCCAGTAGTATCCCCGGCGGGGGGGCCAGAGATACGCAGTATTTT.

This clone was seen a single time. This chain uses TRBV6-5 with TRBJ1-3; 8 bases are a match to TRBD1. Trimming cost V 2 bases and J 4 bases; bases outside gene matches: 4. From germline, CDR1 is MNHEY and CDR2 SVGAGI. The CDR3 is 15 residues long. CDR3 coding DNA: TGTGCCAGCAGTTACGCAGGGGGCGACGGAAACACCATATATTTT. It codes for CASSYAGGDGNTIYF.

As to this clone: One end of the junction fails to match germline, which may point to a read error. This rearrangement joins TRBV6-1 to TRBJ1-3; D uncertain. Germline CDR1 and CDR2: MNHNS and SASEGT. The CDR3 contains 15 residues. The chain's CDR3 is CASREGPASGNTIYF. The CDR3 DNA reads as TGTGCCAGCAGAGAAGGGCCCGCCTCTGGAAACACCATATATTTT.

The chain uses TRBV14 and TRBJ2-4, with D tentatively TRBD1 (6 bases). CDR1 and CDR2 from the germline V gene are SGHDN and FVKESK. Trimming pared 0 bases from V and 1 base from J, leaving 10 bases between. CDR3 length equals 16 residues. CDR3 DNA: TGTGCCAGCAGCCAAGAGACAGGTCTGGCCAAAAACATTCAGTACTTC. Translated, it gives CASSQETGLAKNIQYF.

The chain has TRBV6-2 or TRBV6-3 and TRBJ1-6; unclear D gene. Germline loops: CDR1 MNHEY, CDR2 SVGEGT. Trimming left V 5 bases short and J 5 bases short, with 10 bases between. This CDR3 region has 14 residues. The CDR3 loop is CASSLTKDNSPLHF. For the CDR3, the DNA is TGTGCCAGCAGTCTCACTAAGGATAATTCACCCCTCCACTTT.

The genes are TRBV7-9 and TRBJ2-3; 9 nucleotides match TRBD2. The CDR3 loop spans 18 amino acids. V lost 1 base, J lost 1 base, and 9 bases stayed unmatched. Germline CDR1 SEHNR, CDR2 FQNEAQ (reference sequence). CDR3 protein: CASSLGAGGTHRTDTQYF. CDR3 DNA: TGTGCCAGCAGCTTAGGAGCGGGGGGCACCCACCGCACAGATACGCAGTATTTT.

The V gene is TRBV7-9, the J gene TRBJ1-6; no firm D call. CDR3 length: 13 amino acids. The V gene lost 1 base and the J gene lost 8 bases, with 6 bases spanning the gap. From germline, CDR1 is SEHNR and CDR2 FQNEAQ (reference sequence). The CDR3 loop is CASSLVRDSPLHF. CDR3 DNA sequence: TGTGCCAGCAGCTTAGTACGGGATTCACCCCTCCACTTT.

V and J are TRBV6-5 and TRBJ1-5; no clear D gene. The CDR3 loop spans 11 amino acids. The germline V gene has CDR1 MNHEY and CDR2 SVGAGI. Trimming stripped 7 bases from V and 5 bases from J, with 6 bases between. The CDR3 DNA follows: TGTGCCAGCACCAACTATCAGCCCCAGCATTTT. As protein: CASTNYQPQHF.

The rearrangement uses TRBV19 and TRBJ1-1, with D possibly matching TRBD1 (5 bases). Trimming took off 6 bases at V and 1 base at J, with 9 bases between the two ends. CDR3 size: 13 residues. The germline V gene encodes CDR1 LNHDA and CDR2 SQIVND (reference sequence). The CDR3 loop reads CASRETGNTEAFF. CDR3 coding DNA: TGTGCCAGTAGGGAAACAGGGAACACTGAAGCTTTCTTT.